This T cell receptor beta chain was identified during a study of beta chain features in type 1 diabetes (dated by TCRdb to the late 2010s). Regarding the complete study: No differences in mean age, gender distribution, total cell number or subset yield were found between patients and healthy donors. Regulatory and stem cell-like memory subsets were obtained from only 8 patients and roughly eight healthy donors, while naive and central memory subsets were obtained from all 30 or so donors. Across all samples, fewer than 110,000,000 sorted cells were examined, and cell number per subset correlated strongly with RNA yield. In the study, recently diagnosed type 1 diabetes patients and matched healthy donors were compared on the TCRB repertoires of their sorted circulating CD4+ T cell subsets. Beyond this particular receptor, the publication reports: At VDJ recombination sites, type 1 diabetes patients had fewer insertions and more deleted nucleotides, which implies abnormalities in thymic rearrangement. The naive, central memory and regulatory TCRB repertoires appeared to resemble one another more closely among patients than among healthy donors. Only small numbers of individuals were included in the HLA sub-analyses, which left unresolved whether HLA type had any influence on TCRB rearrangement. In all four CD4+ subsets, TCRB CDR3 length was moderately but significantly shorter in type 1 diabetes patients. Shorter templates might have been favored by PCR, but patient and control samples were amplified and corrected together, so both groups would have been affected equally by any skew. Sequencing cDNA rather than genomic DNA could over-represent highly expressing activated cells, although activation and CD3 levels did not differ between groups.

The High Capacity cDNA Reverse Transcription Kit was used to reverse transcribe all of the isolated RNA, meaning that expressed TCRB transcripts were what got sequenced. Deep immunoSEQ sequencing was performed on naive, central memory and regulatory T cell samples, with an average of about 3.57 million total reads per sample. Sorted cells were lysed in RLT buffer, and RNA was extracted using DNase-treated RNeasy Micro or Mini kits according to cell number. To prevent cross-contamination, every cell subset was processed on its own, while patient and healthy donor samples were processed together. Using the immunoSEQ multiplex PCR, TCRB sequences were amplified from cDNA into 87-bp fragments spanning the CDR3 region. The amplicons were sequenced using the Illumina HiSeq platform. The paper's data handling went like this. PCR bias was corrected computationally using synthetic template baselines, and reads within Hamming distance 2 were collapsed, with unmergeable singletons discarded. Reads were aligned against IMGT so that V, D and J genes, CDR3 length and insertions or deletions at six rearrangement sites could be assigned. Within each subset, clonotype counts were normalized to the number of sorted cells before true diversity and Gini coefficients were calculated with the tcR R package. The overlap coefficient, calculated on TCRB nucleotide sequences, was used to quantify repertoire sharing. Here the immuneACCESS table is served through TCRdb, limited to in-frame sequences with V and J called. Missing clones are a known gap in these copies; in checked studies unresolved V genes cover under half, and the rest lacks a known reason. The DNA was the basis for D and trimming; V, J and clone size are from that table. The sample table lists nearly 350,000 clones, less than 10% of them with a count of one. The top ten clonotypes cover 0.44% of the sample.

A single peripheral blood draw of approximately 100 mL on average was collected from each donor into heparinised tubes. A BD FACSAria II was used to sort naive, central memory, regulatory and stem cell-like memory CD4+ T cells with a panel that included CD45RO, CCR7, CD25, CD127, CD95 and CD27. Every sorted population had a purity above 95%. Right away, PBMCs were isolated by Lymphoprep density gradient centrifugation and were stained directly, with no culture step. So that batch effects would be minimized, each experiment stained and sorted samples in pairs, pairing one healthy donor with one patient. Inclusive of the bounding cysteine and phenylalanine, the CDR3 is 15 residues long. Only the CDR3 DNA is retained, 45 bases long and in frame from the first base. The germline V gene sets CDR1 to SGHRS and CDR2 to YFSETQ. The junction carries 12 bases between V and J, which are trimmed by 4 bases and 0 bases respectively.

Remarks on this clone: The antigen it recognizes is unknown. Per-nucleotide qualities are absent, and no much larger clonotype sits a single base away.

The rearrangement joined TRBV5-1 to TRBJ2-3; TRBD1 could be the D gene, as 6 bases match. This receptor was identified in a woman younger than 30 in good health. The sample consisted of central memory CD4+ T cells from blood. The DNA reads TGCGCCAGCAGCGTCGGACAGACTAGCACAGATACGCAGTATTTT. Its translation is CASSVGQTSTDTQYF.